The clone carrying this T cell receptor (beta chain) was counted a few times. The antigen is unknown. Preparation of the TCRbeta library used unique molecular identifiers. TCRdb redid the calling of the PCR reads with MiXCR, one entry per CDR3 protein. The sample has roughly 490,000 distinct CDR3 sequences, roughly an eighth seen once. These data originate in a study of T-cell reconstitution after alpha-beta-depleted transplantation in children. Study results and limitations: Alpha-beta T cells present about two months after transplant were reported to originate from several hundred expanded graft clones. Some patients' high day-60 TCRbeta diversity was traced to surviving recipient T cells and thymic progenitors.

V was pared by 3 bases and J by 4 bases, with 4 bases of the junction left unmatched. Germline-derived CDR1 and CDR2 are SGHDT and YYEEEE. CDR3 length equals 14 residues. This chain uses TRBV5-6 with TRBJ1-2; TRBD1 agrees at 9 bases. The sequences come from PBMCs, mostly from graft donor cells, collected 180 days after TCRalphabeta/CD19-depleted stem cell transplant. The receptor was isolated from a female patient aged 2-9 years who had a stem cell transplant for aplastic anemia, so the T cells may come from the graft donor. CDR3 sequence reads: CASSSGTGTYGYTF. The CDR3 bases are TGTGCCAGCAGCTCCGGGACAGGGACCTATGGCTACACCTTC.